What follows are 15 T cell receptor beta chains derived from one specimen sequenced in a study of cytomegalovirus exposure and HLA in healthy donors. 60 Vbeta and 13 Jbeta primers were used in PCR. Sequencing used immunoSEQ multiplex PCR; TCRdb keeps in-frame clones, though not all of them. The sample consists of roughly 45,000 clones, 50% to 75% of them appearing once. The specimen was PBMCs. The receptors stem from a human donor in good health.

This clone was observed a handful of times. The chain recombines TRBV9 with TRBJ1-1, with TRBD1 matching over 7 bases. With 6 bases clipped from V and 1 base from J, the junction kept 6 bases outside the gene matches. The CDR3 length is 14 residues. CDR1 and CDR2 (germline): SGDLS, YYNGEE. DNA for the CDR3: TGTGCCAGCACCGCCCAGGGGGGGAACACTGAAGCTTTCTTT. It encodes CASTAQGGNTEAFF.

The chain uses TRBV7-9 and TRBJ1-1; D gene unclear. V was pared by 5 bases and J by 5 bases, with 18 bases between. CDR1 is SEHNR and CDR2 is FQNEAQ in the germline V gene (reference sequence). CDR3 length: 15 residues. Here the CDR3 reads CASSPLTPLGTEAFF. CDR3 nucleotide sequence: TGTGCCAGCAGCCCGCTGACTCCCCTCGGGACTGAAGCTTTCTTT.

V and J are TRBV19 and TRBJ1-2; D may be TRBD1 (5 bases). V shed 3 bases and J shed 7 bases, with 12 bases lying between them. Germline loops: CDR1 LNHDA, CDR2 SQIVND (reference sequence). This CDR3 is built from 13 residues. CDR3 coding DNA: TGTGCCAGTAGTATCGGCAGGGCCTCTGGCTACACCTTC. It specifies CASSIGRASGYTF.

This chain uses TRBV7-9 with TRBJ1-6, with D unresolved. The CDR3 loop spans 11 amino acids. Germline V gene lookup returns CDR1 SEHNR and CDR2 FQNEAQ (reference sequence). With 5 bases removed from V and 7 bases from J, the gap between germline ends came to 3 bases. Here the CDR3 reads CASSRNSPLHF. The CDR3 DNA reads TGTGCCAGCAGCCGGAATTCACCCCTCCACTTT.

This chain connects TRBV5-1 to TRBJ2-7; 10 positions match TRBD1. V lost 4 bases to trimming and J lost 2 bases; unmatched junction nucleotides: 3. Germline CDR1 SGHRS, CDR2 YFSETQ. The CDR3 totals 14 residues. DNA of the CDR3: TGCGCCAGCAGCCATGGGACAGGGGCCTACGAGCAGTACTTC. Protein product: CASSHGTGAYEQYF.

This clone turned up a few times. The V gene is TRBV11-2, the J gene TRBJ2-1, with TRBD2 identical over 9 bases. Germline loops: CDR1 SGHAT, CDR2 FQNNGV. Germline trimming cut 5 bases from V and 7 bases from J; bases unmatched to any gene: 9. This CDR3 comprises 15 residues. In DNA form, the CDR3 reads TGTGCCAGCAGCCTCCTAGGAGCGGGGGGTAATGAGCAGTTCTTC. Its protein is CASSLLGAGGNEQFF. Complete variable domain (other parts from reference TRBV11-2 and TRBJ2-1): EAGVAQSPRYKIIEKRQSVAFWCNPISGHATLYWYQQILGQGPKLLIQFQNNGVVDDSQLPKDRFSAERLKGVDSTLKIQPAKLEDSAVYLCASSLLGAGGNEQFFGPGTRLTVL.

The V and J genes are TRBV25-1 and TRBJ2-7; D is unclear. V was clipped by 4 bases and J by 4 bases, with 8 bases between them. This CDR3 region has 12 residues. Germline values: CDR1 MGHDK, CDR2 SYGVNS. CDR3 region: CASSAYSYEQYF. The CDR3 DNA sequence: TGTGCCAGCAGTGCATACAGTTACGAGCAGTACTTC.

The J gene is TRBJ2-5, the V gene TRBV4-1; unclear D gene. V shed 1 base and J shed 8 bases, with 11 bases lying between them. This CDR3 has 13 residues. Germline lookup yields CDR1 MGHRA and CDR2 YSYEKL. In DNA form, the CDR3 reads TGCGCCAGCAGCCAAGGTCGAGAAGCTACCCAGTACTTC. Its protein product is CASSQGREATQYF.

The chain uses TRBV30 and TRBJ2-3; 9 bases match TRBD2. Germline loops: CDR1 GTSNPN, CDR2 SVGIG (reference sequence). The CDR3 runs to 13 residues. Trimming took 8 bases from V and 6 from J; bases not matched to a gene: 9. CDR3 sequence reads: CARGIAGADTQYF. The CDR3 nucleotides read TGTGCCCGCGGGATAGCGGGGGCCGATACGCAGTATTTT.

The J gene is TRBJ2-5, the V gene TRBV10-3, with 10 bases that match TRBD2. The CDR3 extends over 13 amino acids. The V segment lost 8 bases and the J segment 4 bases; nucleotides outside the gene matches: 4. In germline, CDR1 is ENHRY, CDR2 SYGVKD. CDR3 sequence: CAIRAGGPETQYF. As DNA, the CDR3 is TGTGCCATCCGAGCGGGGGGGCCAGAGACCCAGTACTTC.

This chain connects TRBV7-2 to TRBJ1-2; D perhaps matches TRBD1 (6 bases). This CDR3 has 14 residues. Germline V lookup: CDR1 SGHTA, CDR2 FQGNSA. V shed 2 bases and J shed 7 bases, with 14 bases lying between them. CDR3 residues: CASSLSGGDSGYTF. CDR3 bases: TGTGCCAGCAGCTTATCGGGGGGCGACAGTGGCTACACCTTC.

The CDR3 reads CASMNRGSSGANVLTF. The CDR3 nucleotides are TGTGCCAGCATGAACAGGGGGAGCTCTGGGGCCAACGTCCTGACTTTC. This chain joins TRBV28 and TRBJ2-6; 8 bases are a match to TRBD1. V lost 7 bases and J lost 0; bases outside the gene matches: 5. Germline assignment: CDR1 MDHEN and CDR2 SYDVKM. This CDR3 is 16 amino acids long.

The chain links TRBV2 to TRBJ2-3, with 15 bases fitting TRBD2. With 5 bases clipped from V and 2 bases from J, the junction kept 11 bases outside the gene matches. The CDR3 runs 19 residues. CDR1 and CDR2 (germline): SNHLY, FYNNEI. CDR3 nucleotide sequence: TGTGCCAGCAGTAAACAGCCGGGACTAGCGGGGGGTTACACAGATACGCAGTATTTT. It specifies CASSKQPGLAGGYTDTQYF.

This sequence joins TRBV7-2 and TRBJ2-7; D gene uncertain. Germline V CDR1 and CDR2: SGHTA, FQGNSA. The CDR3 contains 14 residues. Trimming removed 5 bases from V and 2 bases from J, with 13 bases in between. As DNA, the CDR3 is TGTGCCAGCAGCCCCAGATTGGTAACCTACGAGCAGTACTTC. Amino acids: CASSPRLVTYEQYF.

CDR3 in amino acids: CSVVDRGRVDTEAFF. Here the CDR3 DNA reads TGCAGCGTTGTAGACAGGGGAAGGGTCGACACTGAAGCTTTCTTT. The J gene is TRBJ1-1, the V gene TRBV29-1; TRBD1 matches 8 bases. The CDR3 sequence is 15 residues long. The V gene end was trimmed by 4 bases and the J gene end by 3 bases; junction bases not matched to a gene: 10. Germline CDR1 and CDR2: SQVTM and ANQGSEA.